This entry lists 32 T cell receptor beta chains sequenced from one sample in a study of T-cell memory formation after mild COVID-19. TCRdb called the 5' RACE reads again in MiXCR, with one record for every CDR3 protein. The table has roughly 190,000 distinct CDR3 sequences, 10% to 13% seen once; the top ten hold approximately 3%. What was sequenced was PBMCs or a T cell subset sorted from them (not recorded which). These receptors all come from a man between 18 and 29 years old who had mild COVID-19 (a few samples of this study predate the infection). Cell type and time point are not known.

The CDR3 loop reads CASSRTSGARSTGANVLTF. The DNA of the CDR3 is TGTGCCAGCTCAAGGACTAGCGGGGCTCGAAGCACTGGGGCCAACGTCCTGACTTTC. The chain couples TRBV18 to TRBJ2-6, with 12 bases aligning to TRBD2. J lost 2 bases, V lost 5 bases, and 10 bases had no gene match. The germline CDR1 and CDR2 sequences are KGHSH and LQKENI. The CDR3 is 19 residues long.

This clonotype was observed a few times. This chain connects TRBV10-1 to TRBJ2-7; 9 bases are shared with TRBD1. Unmatched junction bases numbered 8, after V lost 1 base and J lost 1 base. The length of the CDR3 is 17 residues. Germline assignment: CDR1 WNHNN and CDR2 SYGVQD (reference sequence). The CDR3 nucleotides read TGCGCCAGCAGTGAGTGGACAGGGGACCCGGATTCCTACGAGCAGTACTTC. Translating it yields CASSEWTGDPDSYEQYF.

V and J are TRBV2 and TRBJ1-5, with D tentatively TRBD1 (5 bases). The CDR3 length is 13 residues. Per germline, CDR1 SNHLY and CDR2 FYNNEI. V shed 8 bases and J shed 2 bases, with 10 bases lying between them. The CDR3 nucleotides read TGTGCCAGCGGGACTGAGGGCAATCAGCCCCAGCATTTT. Its protein product is CASGTEGNQPQHF.

The V call is TRBV7-9, the J call TRBJ2-5, with TRBD1 as a possible D gene (6 bases). Germline CDR1 is SEHNR and CDR2 is FQNEAQ (reference sequence). The ends were cut back, 4 bases at V and 2 bases at J, with 11 bases in the middle. This CDR3 is 14 amino acids long. The CDR3 loop is CASSSRTAQETQYF. The CDR3 DNA sequence: TGTGCCAGCAGCTCGCGGACAGCTCAAGAGACCCAGTACTTC.

In nucleotides, the CDR3 is TGCAGCGCCGAAGGGGCATCGAACACCGGGGAGCTGTTTTTT. Translation gives CSAEGASNTGELFF. V and J are TRBV29-1 and TRBJ2-2; tentative D call: TRBD1 (5 bases). The V gene lost 7 bases and the J gene lost 0 bases, with 12 bases spanning the gap. The CDR3 runs 14 residues. In germline, CDR1 is SQVTM, CDR2 ANQGSEA.

This clonotype was observed a handful of times. The chain couples TRBV5-1 to TRBJ1-5, with D perhaps matching TRBD1 (5 bases). The CDR3 is made up of 16 amino acids. V lost 4 bases to trimming and J lost 7 bases, with 21 bases between them. Looked up from germline, CDR1 is SGHRS and CDR2 is YFSETQ. The CDR3 bases are TGCGCCAGCAGCCCCTACGGGACGCAAGCAGGGCAGCCCCAGCATTTT. Residues: CASSPYGTQAGQPQHF.

The chain uses TRBV7-6 and TRBJ2-5, with no clear D. Germline values: CDR1 SGHVS, CDR2 FNYEAQ. V was pared by 1 base and J by 1 base, with 4 bases between. The CDR3 has 13 amino acids. In nucleotides, the CDR3 is TGTGCCAGCAGCTTAGTCAGCCAAGAGACCCAGTACTTC. Protein sequence: CASSLVSQETQYF.

This clonotype has a handful of counts. V is TRBV9 and J is TRBJ1-3, with a possible D match to TRBD1 (5 bases). V lost 4 bases and J 0 bases, leaving 14 bases between the germline ends. The CDR3 covers 16 residues. The germline V gene has CDR1 SGDLS and CDR2 YYNGEE. CDR3 nucleotide sequence: TGTGCCAGCAGCTCACATACGGGACCCTCTGGAAACACCATATATTTT. It translates to CASSSHTGPSGNTIYF.

The sample holds a few counts of this clonotype. The chain uses TRBV10-3 and TRBJ1-2; tentatively, D is TRBD1 (5 bases). The CDR3 sequence is 15 residues long. With 8 bases removed from V and 0 bases from J, the gap between germline ends came to 16 bases. CDR1 ENHRY and CDR2 SYGVKD come from the germline V gene. The CDR3 region is CAIGSRDATNYGYTF. The CDR3 DNA follows: TGTGCCATCGGGAGCAGGGACGCAACTAACTATGGCTACACCTTC.

The J gene is TRBJ2-7, the V gene TRBV4-3, with D uncertain. Trimming shortened V by 0 bases and J by 3 bases, and 12 bases separated the two germline ends. CDR1 is LGHNA and CDR2 is YSLEER in the germline V gene. CDR3 size: 15 residues. CDR3 sequence (DNA): TGCGCCAGCAGCCAAGATTCGAAGGGTCACTACGAGCAGTACTTC. Amino acid sequence: CASSQDSKGHYEQYF.

The J gene is TRBJ1-3, the V gene TRBV3-1; D is ambiguous. Per the germline V gene, CDR1 is LGHDT and CDR2 is YNNKEL (reference sequence). Between the trimmed V and J ends, which lost 1 base and 0 bases, there was a span of 10 bases. CDR3 length: 16 amino acids. The CDR3 region is CASSQAFGSSGNTIYF. The CDR3 bases are TGTGCCAGCAGCCAAGCCTTTGGTTCCTCTGGAAACACCATATATTTT.

This clonotype was counted only a few times. The chain has TRBV18 and TRBJ1-2; D remains unclear. The V gene's germline CDR1 is KGHSH and CDR2 LQKENI. The CDR3 runs 17 residues. The V gene lost 3 bases and the J gene lost 5 bases, with 22 bases spanning the gap. CDR3 in amino acids: CASSPVAPPSRGYGYTF. CDR3 nucleotides: TGTGCCAGCTCACCGGTTGCCCCCCCAAGTCGGGGTTATGGCTACACCTTC.

Comment on this clonotype: An end of the junction differs from the germline gene, which may be a read error. V is TRBV7-2 and J is TRBJ1-5; 9 bases are a match to TRBD1. This CDR3 has 15 amino acids. CDR1 is SGHTA, CDR2 FQGNSA, per germline. The CDR3 sequence is CPSSLGGQGNQPQHF. The CDR3 bases are TGTCCCAGCAGCTTAGGAGGACAGGGGAATCAGCCCCAGCATTTT.

The gene calls are TRBV3-1 and TRBJ2-1; D is unresolved. V lost 4 bases and J 2 bases, leaving 9 bases between the germline ends. This CDR3 is 14 amino acids long. Looked up from germline, CDR1 is LGHDT and CDR2 is YNNKEL (reference sequence). The CDR3 DNA sequence: TGTGCCAGCAGCCCGGTGGTCACCTACAATGAGCAGTTCTTC. Its translation is CASSPVVTYNEQFF.

The chain couples TRBV7-9 to TRBJ2-4; possibly TRBD2 for D (7 bases). Germline CDR1 SEHNR, CDR2 FQNEAQ (reference sequence). This CDR3 is built from 17 residues. With 5 bases removed from V and 9 bases from J, the gap between germline ends came to 26 bases. The CDR3 sequence is CASSPRRGRGRGGIQYF. The DNA of the CDR3 is TGTGCCAGCAGCCCGAGGCGCGGGCGCGGGAGAGGGGGCATTCAGTACTTC.

The chain carries TRBV7-2 and TRBJ1-1; D remains ambiguous. CDR1 and CDR2 from the germline V gene are SGHTA and FQGNSA. The CDR3 sequence is 11 residues long. Trimming stripped 5 bases from V and 3 bases from J, with 4 bases between. CDR3 region: CASSPHTEAFF. The CDR3 bases are TGTGCCAGCAGCCCTCACACTGAAGCTTTCTTT.

The V call is TRBV7-2, the J call TRBJ1-6, with TRBD1 identical over 7 bases. The germline V gene encodes CDR1 SGHTA and CDR2 FQGNSA. With V trimmed by 4 bases and J by 0 bases, 6 bases remained unmatched. CDR3 length equals 17 residues. The CDR3 DNA reads as TGTGCCAGCAGCTCACAGGGGATTAACTCCTATAATTCACCCCTCCACTTT. It encodes CASSSQGINSYNSPLHF. Variable domain in full (rest from reference TRBV7-2 and TRBJ1-6): GAGVSQSPSNKVTEKGKDVELRCDPISGHTALYWYRQSLGQGLEFLIYFQGNSAPDKSGLPSDRFSAERTGGSVSTLTIQRTQQEDSAVYLCASSSQGINSYNSPLHFGNGTRLTVT.

This clonotype was picked up a small number of times. The chain carries TRBV20-1 and TRBJ2-5; D might be TRBD1 or TRBD2, each matching 5 bases. The V gene's germline CDR1 is DFQATT and CDR2 SNEGSKA (reference sequence). Trimming removed 5 bases at V and 5 bases at J, with 15 bases between. The CDR3 is made up of 13 amino acids. For the CDR3, the DNA is TGCAGTGCTCCTAGCCCCTGGGGGGAGACCCAGTACTTC. It encodes CSAPSPWGETQYF.

On this clonotype itself: One base away lies a much larger clone, so this may be a sequencing read error. The rearrangement joins TRBV5-8 to TRBJ1-5; the D gene is possibly TRBD1 (5 bases). The CDR3 has 16 amino acids. The V gene's germline CDR1 is SGHTS and CDR2 YDEGEE. In DNA form, the CDR3 reads TGTACCAGCAGCTTATGGGCAGGGATAGGCAATCAGCCCCAGCATTTT. It is translated as CTSSLWAGIGNQPQHF.

V and J are TRBV24-1 and TRBJ2-1, with 7 bases lining up with TRBD2. The CDR3 sequence is 14 residues long. V shed 4 bases, J shed 6 bases, and the junction held 5 bases outside the gene matches. CDR1 and CDR2 (germline): KGHDR, SFDVKD. DNA for the CDR3: TGTGCCACCAGTGACGGGACTATCCCCAATGAGCAGTTCTTC. Residues: CATSDGTIPNEQFF.

This chain joins TRBV29-1 and TRBJ2-1; unclear D gene. CDR1 is SQVTM, CDR2 ANQGSEA, per germline. Trimming took off 5 bases at V and 0 bases at J, with 11 bases between the two ends. The CDR3 totals 14 residues. This chain's CDR3 is CSVTTPVSYNEQFF. The CDR3 DNA reads as TGCAGCGTTACCACTCCTGTCTCCTACAATGAGCAGTTCTTC.

V usage is TRBV5-1 and J usage is TRBJ1-1; no clear D gene. The germline V gene encodes CDR1 SGHRS and CDR2 YFSETQ. This CDR3 has 16 amino acids. Trimming removed 4 bases at V and 2 bases at J, with 18 bases between. CDR3 coding DNA: TGCGCCAGCAGCGGGCAACCGGGCGGTAGAAACACTGAAGCTTTCTTT. It translates to CASSGQPGGRNTEAFF.

The chain is built from TRBV25-1 and TRBJ2-4; maybe TRBD2 (6 bases). This CDR3 is 14 amino acids long. CDR1 and CDR2 from the germline V gene are MGHDK and SYGVNS. With 4 bases removed from V and 5 bases from J, the gap between germline ends came to 12 bases. The CDR3 nucleotides are TGTGCCAGCAGTGGCATCGGGACTCAAAACATTCAGTACTTC. Its protein product is CASSGIGTQNIQYF.

The chain's CDR3 is CASRGTSEKLFF. CDR3 sequence (DNA): TGTGCCAGCAGGGGGACTTCTGAAAAACTGTTTTTT. The chain couples TRBV12-3 or TRBV12-4 to TRBJ1-4, with D possibly being TRBD1 (5 bases). The V end was cut by 6 bases, the J end by 7 bases, with 9 bases between. The CDR3 has 12 residues.

This clonotype has only a few counts. This chain links TRBV4-3 with TRBJ2-1; 13 bases are a match to TRBD2. In germline, CDR1 is LGHNA, CDR2 YSLEER. With 4 bases clipped from V and 6 bases from J, the junction kept 3 bases outside the gene matches. The CDR3 contains 15 residues. The chain's CDR3 is CASSRTSGGANEQFF. In DNA form, the CDR3 reads TGCGCCAGCAGCCGAACTAGCGGGGGGGCCAATGAGCAGTTCTTC.

This chain links TRBV7-2 with TRBJ1-1; weak D call: TRBD1 (5 bases). The CDR3 is made up of 17 amino acids. V shed 2 bases and J shed 4 bases, with 20 bases lying between them. Per germline, CDR1 SGHTA and CDR2 FQGNSA. Written as DNA, the CDR3 is TGTGCCAGCAGCTTAAATATGGCAGGGTTATCAGGCACTGAAGCTTTCTTT. Amino acid sequence: CASSLNMAGLSGTEAFF. The full variable domain, completed using reference TRBV7-2 and TRBJ1-1, is GAGVSQSPSNKVTEKGKDVELRCDPISGHTALYWYRQSLGQGLEFLIYFQGNSAPDKSGLPSDRFSAERTGGSVSTLTIQRTQQEDSAVYLCASSLNMAGLSGTEAFFGQGTRLTVV.

V gene TRBV9 combines with J gene TRBJ2-2; tentative D call: TRBD1 (6 bases). Germline CDR1 is SGDLS and CDR2 is YYNGEE. The V gene lost 7 bases and the J gene lost 0 bases, with 19 bases spanning the gap. This CDR3 spans 17 amino acids. The CDR3 reads CASSLTQGPTNTGELFF. The CDR3 DNA sequence: TGTGCCAGCTCGCTCACACAGGGCCCAACGAACACCGGGGAGCTGTTTTTT.

There are a few counts of this clonotype. The chain employs TRBV12-3 or TRBV12-4 and TRBJ1-2; D not resolved. The CDR3 sequence is 12 residues long. V was pared by 7 bases and J by 8 bases, with 14 bases between. The CDR3 protein is CASNEEPGGYTF. Written as DNA, the CDR3 is TGTGCCAGCAACGAAGAACCCGGGGGCTACACCTTC.

This clonotype was observed at least ten times. The DNA of the CDR3 is TGTGCCAGCAGCGAGCGGCGCACAGATACGCAGTATTTT. Amino acids: CASSERRTDTQYF. The chain uses TRBV12-3 or TRBV12-4 and TRBJ2-3, with a weak D call TRBD2 (5 bases). Trimming pared 6 bases from V and 1 base from J, leaving 8 bases between. The length of the CDR3 is 13 residues.

A few counts support this clonotype. The rearrangement uses TRBV7-9 and TRBJ2-5; 10 positions match TRBD1. Germline CDR1 SEHNR, CDR2 FQNEAQ (reference sequence). This CDR3 is 14 amino acids long. V shed 5 bases, J shed 3 bases, and the junction held 3 bases outside the gene matches. DNA of the CDR3: TGTGCCAGCAGCGTAGGACAGGGGGAAGAGACCCAGTACTTC. Protein: CASSVGQGEETQYF.

The chain carries TRBV7-2 and TRBJ2-3; D is perhaps TRBD2 (5 bases). The CDR3 runs 18 residues. Per the germline V gene, CDR1 is SGHTA and CDR2 is FQGNSA. Deletions cut 5 bases from V and 0 bases from J, with 21 bases between. The CDR3 loop reads CASSPNVITRASTDTQYF. In DNA form, the CDR3 reads TGTGCCAGCAGCCCTAACGTCATTACTAGAGCTAGCACAGATACGCAGTATTTT.

This clonotype was seen a few times. CDR3 residues: CASSYSRPTEAFF. The CDR3 DNA sequence: TGTGCCAGCAGTTACTCTCGCCCCACTGAAGCTTTCTTT. The chain links TRBV6-5 to TRBJ1-1, with D unclear. Deletions cut 0 bases from V and 4 bases from J, with 6 bases between. Germline values: CDR1 MNHEY, CDR2 SVGAGI. The CDR3 covers 13 residues.